These 21 T cell receptor beta chains were sequenced from one sample in a study of cytotoxic CD8 clonotypes in ibrutinib-treated CLL. The assay was immunoSEQ multiplex PCR, and TCRdb's table has in-frame clones only and misses some. This table holds 140,000 to 150,000 clones, more than 75% found once. The sample here was PBMCs, taken after 24 months of ibrutinib treatment. The receptors shown here come from a human donor with chronic lymphocytic leukemia.

The chain joins TRBV29-1 to TRBJ1-5; 7 nucleotides line up with TRBD1. The CDR3 is made up of 14 amino acids. The J segment lost 3 bases and the V segment lost 5 bases, leaving 7 bases of the junction unmatched. Germline V gene lookup returns CDR1 SQVTM and CDR2 ANQGSEA. The DNA of the CDR3 is TGCAGCGTTTGGACAGGCGGCCCCAATCAGCCCCAGCATTTT. Translating gives CSVWTGGPNQPQHF.

The chain carries TRBV20-1 and TRBJ2-7; D is possibly TRBD2 (6 bases). V lost 6 bases and J lost 9, with 15 bases in between. Germline V gene data show CDR1 as DFQATT and CDR2 as SNEGSKA (reference sequence). CDR3 length: 11 amino acids. Here the CDR3 DNA reads TGCAGTGCCGCCCTAGGGACTCGGCAGTACTTC. Residues: CSAALGTRQYF.

The J gene is TRBJ1-2, the V gene TRBV11-2; 7 nucleotides agree with TRBD1. The CDR3 has 13 residues. Per germline, CDR1 SGHAT and CDR2 FQNNGV. Losses at the gene ends were 5 bases for V and 7 bases for J; bases not matched to a gene: 7. CDR3 sequence (DNA): TGTGCCAGCAGCCCTGACAGGGAAAGTGGCTACACCTTC. It yields the protein CASSPDRESGYTF.

The chain has TRBV27 and TRBJ2-7; no definite D call. V lost 1 base and J 2 bases, leaving 3 bases between the germline ends. The CDR3 is 12 residues long. The germline gives CDR1 MNHEY, CDR2 SMNVEV (reference sequence). Here the CDR3 reads CASSLYPYEQYF. The CDR3 region has the DNA TGTGCCAGCAGTTTATACCCCTACGAGCAGTACTTC.

The rearrangement uses TRBV4-3 and TRBJ2-3; 13 positions agree with TRBD2. V was pared by 1 base and J by 4 bases, with 14 bases of the junction left unmatched. Germline CDR1 LGHNA, CDR2 YSLEER. This CDR3 has 20 amino acids. The DNA of the CDR3 is TGCGCCAGCAGCCAAGTAGAGGGCCCTCTCGGACTAGCGGGGGCAGATACGCAGTATTTT. This codes for CASSQVEGPLGLAGADTQYF.

The chain employs TRBV2 and TRBJ1-2; no clear D. The CDR3 contains 14 residues. Trimming removed 2 bases from V and 4 bases from J, with 11 bases in between. Germline CDR1 reads SNHLY; CDR2 reads FYNNEI. CDR3 sequence (DNA): TGTGCCAGCAGTGAAACGGGGTTAAGCTATGGCTACACCTTC. This sequence encodes CASSETGLSYGYTF.

The chain links TRBV5-1 to TRBJ2-3, with 8 nucleotides matching TRBD2. The CDR3 has 15 amino acids. The V segment lost 4 bases and the J segment 6 bases; nucleotides outside the gene matches: 10. Germline lookup yields CDR1 SGHRS and CDR2 YFSETQ. The CDR3 region is CASSPTSGHKDTQYF. The CDR3 DNA is TGCGCCAGCAGCCCTACTAGCGGCCACAAGGATACGCAGTATTTT.

This chain joins TRBV18 and TRBJ2-7, with a tentative D call TRBD2 (5 bases). V was pared by 6 bases and J by 2 bases, with 11 bases between. The CDR3 is made up of 13 amino acids. Germline V CDR1 and CDR2: KGHSH, LQKENI. The CDR3 bases are TGTGCCAGCTCGTTGGCGGAGGCCTACGAGCAGTACTTC. Its translation is CASSLAEAYEQYF.

This chain uses TRBV11-3 with TRBJ2-2; a weak D match, TRBD1 (5 bases). Germline CDR1 SGHNT, CDR2 YENEEA. The CDR3 sequence is 14 residues long. V was shortened by 3 bases and J by 4 bases, with 9 bases between the two germline ends. CDR3 in amino acids: CASSLGQTTGELFF. DNA of the CDR3: TGTGCCAGCAGCTTGGGGCAGACCACCGGGGAGCTGTTTTTT.

The chain has TRBV7-2 and TRBJ2-3; D perhaps matches TRBD2 (6 bases). Trimming pared 5 bases from V and 8 bases from J, leaving 14 bases between. The germline gives CDR1 SGHTA, CDR2 FQGNSA. The CDR3 is made up of 13 amino acids. The DNA for the CDR3 is TGTGCCAGCAGCCTCACGACTAGTGGTACGCAGTATTTT. It encodes CASSLTTSGTQYF.

The chain employs TRBV18 and TRBJ2-6; no reliable D call. Germline V lookup: CDR1 KGHSH, CDR2 LQKENI. The CDR3 has 11 residues. Trimming cost V 4 bases and J 12 bases, with 7 bases left between them. CDR3 region: CASSLGPVLTF. In nucleotides, the CDR3 is TGTGCCAGCTCACTCGGACCCGTCCTGACTTTC.

This rearrangement joins TRBV18 to TRBJ1-1; a possible D gene is TRBD1 (5 bases). V lost 6 bases and J lost 3, with 14 bases in between. CDR1 and CDR2 from the germline V gene are KGHSH and LQKENI. CDR3 length: 14 residues. CDR3 coding DNA: TGTGCCAGCTCCCCCTGGGGGACCCACACTGAAGCTTTCTTT. Encoded protein: CASSPWGTHTEAFF.

The gene calls are TRBV5-1 and TRBJ2-2; TRBD1 matches 9 bases. The V gene end was trimmed by 5 bases and the J gene end by 6 bases; junction bases not matched to a gene: 5. This CDR3 is 14 amino acids long. Germline loops: CDR1 SGHRS, CDR2 YFSETQ. DNA of the CDR3: TGCGCCAGCAGGTGGGGACAGGGCGCCGGGGAGCTGTTTTTT. Translating it yields CASRWGQGAGELFF.

This chain uses TRBV19 with TRBJ1-4; D is unclear. CDR1 is LNHDA and CDR2 is SQIVND in the germline V gene (reference sequence). The CDR3 extends over 13 amino acids. V was pared by 5 bases and J by 6 bases, with 10 bases between. Written as DNA, the CDR3 is TGTGCCAGTAGTCCCCAGCGGGATGAAAAACTGTTTTTT. As protein: CASSPQRDEKLFF. Looking up the rest from reference TRBV19 and TRBJ1-4 gives the full variable domain: DGGITQSPKYLFRKEGQNVTLSCEQNLNHDAMYWYRQDPGQGLRLIYYSQIVNDFQKGDIAEGYSVSREKKESFPLTVTSAQKNPTAFYLCASSPQRDEKLFFGSGTQLSVL.

With respect to this clone: The sample holds other DNA sequences that translate to the same CDR3. J is TRBJ2-3 and V is TRBV4-1; D gene ambiguous. This CDR3 region has 12 residues. Germline V gives CDR1 MGHRA, CDR2 YSYEKL. V was shortened by 1 base and J by 6 bases, with 5 bases between the two germline ends. The CDR3: CASSQGADTQYF. DNA of the CDR3: TGCGCCAGCAGCCAAGGCGCCGATACGCAGTATTTT.

The V call is TRBV18, the J call TRBJ2-1; 11 bases are shared with TRBD2. With V trimmed by 4 bases and J by 8 bases, 7 bases remained unmatched. Germline V lookup: CDR1 KGHSH, CDR2 LQKENI. The CDR3 covers 15 residues. CDR3 sequence reads: CASSLPLAGADEQFF. The CDR3 nucleotides read TGTGCCAGCTCACTACCACTAGCGGGGGCGGATGAGCAGTTCTTC.

This chain joins TRBV28 and TRBJ2-1; TRBD2 aligns across 8 bases. The V and J ends lost 5 bases and 4 bases, in that order; junction bases with no gene match: 7. The CDR3 is made up of 15 amino acids. CDR1 and CDR2 from the germline V gene are MDHEN and SYDVKM. CDR3 loop: CASSAGLAPYNEQFF. The CDR3 coding sequence is TGTGCCAGCAGTGCCGGACTAGCCCCTTACAATGAGCAGTTCTTC.

The chain has TRBV18 and TRBJ1-5; D is uncertain. Trimming shortened V by 6 bases and J by 3 bases, and 9 bases separated the two germline ends. The germline CDR1 and CDR2 sequences are KGHSH and LQKENI. This CDR3 has 13 amino acids. For the CDR3, the DNA is TGTGCCAGCTCGGCTCGCGTCAATCAGCCCCAGCATTTT. Its protein product is CASSARVNQPQHF.

The rearrangement joins TRBV18 to TRBJ2-7; 12 nucleotides line up with TRBD1. With V trimmed by 4 bases and J by 3 bases, 4 bases remained unmatched. CDR1 KGHSH and CDR2 LQKENI come from the germline V gene. CDR3 length equals 15 residues. The chain's CDR3 is CASSQGTGGHYEQYF. The DNA of the CDR3 is TGTGCCAGCTCACAGGGGACAGGGGGCCACTACGAGCAGTACTTC.

V usage is TRBV7-6 and J usage is TRBJ2-1, with 7 bases matching TRBD2. The trim removed 1 base at V and 6 bases at J, leaving 3 bases unmatched. This CDR3 has 14 residues. Germline V gene sequence: CDR1 SGHVS, CDR2 FNYEAQ. The CDR3 DNA sequence: TGTGCCAGCAGCTTAGTGATAGCGGGCAATGAGCAGTTCTTC. It is translated as CASSLVIAGNEQFF.

In this sample, this clone turned up a few times. The chain has TRBV18 and TRBJ2-3; D is undetermined. This CDR3 has 14 residues. Germline assignment: CDR1 KGHSH and CDR2 LQKENI. The ends were cut back, 3 bases at V and 1 base at J, with 8 bases in the middle. Here the CDR3 reads CASSPPTRTDTQYF. CDR3 DNA sequence: TGTGCCAGCTCACCCCCGACCCGCACAGATACGCAGTATTTT.